This entry concerns a single TCR beta chain. These data are taken from a study of T cells in Graves' hyperthyroidism and ophthalmopathy. Per the germline V gene, CDR1 is SGDLS and CDR2 is YYNGEE. This CDR3 is 13 amino acids long. V was pared by 0 bases and J by 5 bases, with 9 bases between. Researchers barred patients who had uncontrolled infection, other autoimmune disease, pregnancy or lactation. TCR beta CDR3 regions were amplified from RNA transcripts. RT-PCR in the first round (using the HTBI primer set) targeted the TCR CDR3. TCRdb used MiXCR to reprocess the multiplex PCR reads, holding one entry per CDR3 protein. Counted here are approximately 400,000 distinct CDR3 sequences, around 14% occurring once; the ten biggest clones make up around 10%.

Sequencing was performed on blood. The receptor was derived from a woman in her fifties or sixties with Graves' hyperthyroidism. The chain combines TRBV9 with TRBJ2-7; the D is unclear. The CDR3 here is CASSVGPQNEQYF. DNA for the CDR3: TGTGCCAGCAGCGTAGGACCCCAGAACGAGCAGTACTTC.